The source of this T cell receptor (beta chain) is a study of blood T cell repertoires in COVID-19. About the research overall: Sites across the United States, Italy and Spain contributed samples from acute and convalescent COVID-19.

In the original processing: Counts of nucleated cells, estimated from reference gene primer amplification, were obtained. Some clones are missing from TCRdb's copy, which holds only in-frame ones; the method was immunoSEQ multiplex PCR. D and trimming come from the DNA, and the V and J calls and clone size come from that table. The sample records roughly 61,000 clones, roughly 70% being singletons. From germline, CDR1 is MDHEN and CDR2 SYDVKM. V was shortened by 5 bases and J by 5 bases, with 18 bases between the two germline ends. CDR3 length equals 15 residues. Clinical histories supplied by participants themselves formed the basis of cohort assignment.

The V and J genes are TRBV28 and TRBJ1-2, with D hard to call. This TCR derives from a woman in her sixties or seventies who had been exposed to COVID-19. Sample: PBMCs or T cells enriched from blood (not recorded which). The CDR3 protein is CASSISYSTMYGYTF. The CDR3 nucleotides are TGTGCCAGCAGTATTAGCTACTCCACGATGTATGGCTACACCTTC.